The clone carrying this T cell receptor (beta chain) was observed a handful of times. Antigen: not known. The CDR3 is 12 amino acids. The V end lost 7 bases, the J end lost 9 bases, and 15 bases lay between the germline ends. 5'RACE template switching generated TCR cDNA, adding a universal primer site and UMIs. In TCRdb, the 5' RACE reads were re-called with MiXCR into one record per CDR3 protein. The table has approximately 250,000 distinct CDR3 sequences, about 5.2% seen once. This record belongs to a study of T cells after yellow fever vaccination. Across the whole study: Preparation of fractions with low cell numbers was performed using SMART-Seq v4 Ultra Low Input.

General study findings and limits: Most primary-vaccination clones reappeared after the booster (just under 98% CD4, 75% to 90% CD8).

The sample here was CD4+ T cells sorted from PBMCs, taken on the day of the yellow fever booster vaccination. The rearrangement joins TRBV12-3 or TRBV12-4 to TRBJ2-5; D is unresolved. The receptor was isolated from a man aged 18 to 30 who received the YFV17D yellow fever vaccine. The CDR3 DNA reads TGTGCCAGCACCTCGAGCACAACGGCCCAGTACTTC. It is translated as CASTSSTTAQYF.